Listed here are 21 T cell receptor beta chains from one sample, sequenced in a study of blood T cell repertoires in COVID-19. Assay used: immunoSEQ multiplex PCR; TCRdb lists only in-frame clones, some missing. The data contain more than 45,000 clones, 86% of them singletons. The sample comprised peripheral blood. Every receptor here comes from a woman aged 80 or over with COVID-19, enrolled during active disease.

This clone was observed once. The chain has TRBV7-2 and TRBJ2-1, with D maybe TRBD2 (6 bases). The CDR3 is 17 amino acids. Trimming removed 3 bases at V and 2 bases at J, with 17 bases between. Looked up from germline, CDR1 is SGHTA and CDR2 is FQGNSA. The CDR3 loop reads CASSLQPPLATYNEQFF. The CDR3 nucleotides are TGTGCCAGCAGCTTGCAGCCCCCGCTAGCGACCTACAATGAGCAGTTCTTC. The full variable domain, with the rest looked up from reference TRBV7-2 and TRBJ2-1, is GAGVSQSPSNKVTEKGKDVELRCDPISGHTALYWYRQSLGQGLEFLIYFQGNSAPDKSGLPSDRFSAERTGGSVSTLTIQRTQQEDSAVYLCASSLQPPLATYNEQFFGPGTRLTVL.

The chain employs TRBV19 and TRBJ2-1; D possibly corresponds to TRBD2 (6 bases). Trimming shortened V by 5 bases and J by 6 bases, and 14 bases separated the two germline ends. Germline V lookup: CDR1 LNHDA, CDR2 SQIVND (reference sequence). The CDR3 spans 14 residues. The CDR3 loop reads CASSGGNAGNEQFF. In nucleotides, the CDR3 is TGTGCCAGTAGTGGGGGGAATGCTGGCAATGAGCAGTTCTTC.

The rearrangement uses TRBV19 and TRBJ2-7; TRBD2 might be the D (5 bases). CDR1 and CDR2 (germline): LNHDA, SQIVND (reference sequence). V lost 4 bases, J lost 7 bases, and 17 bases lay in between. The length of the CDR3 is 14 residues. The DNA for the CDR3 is TGTGCCAGTAGTACGACACCGGGAAGTCGGGAGCAGTACTTC. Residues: CASSTTPGSREQYF.

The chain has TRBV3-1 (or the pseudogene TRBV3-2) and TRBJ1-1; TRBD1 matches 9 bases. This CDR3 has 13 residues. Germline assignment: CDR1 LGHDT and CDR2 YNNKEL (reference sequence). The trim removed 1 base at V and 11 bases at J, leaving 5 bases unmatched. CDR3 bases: TGTGCCAGCAGCCAAGTAAACAGGGGGCCCGCTTTCTTT. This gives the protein CASSQVNRGPAFF.

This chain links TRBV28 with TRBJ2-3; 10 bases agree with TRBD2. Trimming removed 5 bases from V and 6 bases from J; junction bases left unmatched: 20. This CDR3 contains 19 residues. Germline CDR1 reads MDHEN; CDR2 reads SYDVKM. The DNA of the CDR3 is TGTGCCAGCAGTCCCCCCCTAGCGGGAGTCAGGGGAGTTGCGGATACGCAGTATTTT. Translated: CASSPPLAGVRGVADTQYF.

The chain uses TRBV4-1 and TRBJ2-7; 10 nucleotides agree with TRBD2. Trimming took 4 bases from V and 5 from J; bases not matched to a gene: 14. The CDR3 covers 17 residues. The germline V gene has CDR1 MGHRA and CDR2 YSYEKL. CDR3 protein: CASSPLRAGGQRDEQYF. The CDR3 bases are TGCGCCAGCAGCCCCTTACGAGCGGGAGGGCAGCGGGACGAGCAGTACTTC.

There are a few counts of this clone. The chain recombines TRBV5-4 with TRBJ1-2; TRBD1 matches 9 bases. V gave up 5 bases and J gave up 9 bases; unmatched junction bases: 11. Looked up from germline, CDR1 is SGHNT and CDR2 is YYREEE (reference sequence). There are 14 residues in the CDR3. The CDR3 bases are TGTGCCAGCAGTAACCGGGACAGGGCAAGGAGCTACACCTTC. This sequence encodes CASSNRDRARSYTF.

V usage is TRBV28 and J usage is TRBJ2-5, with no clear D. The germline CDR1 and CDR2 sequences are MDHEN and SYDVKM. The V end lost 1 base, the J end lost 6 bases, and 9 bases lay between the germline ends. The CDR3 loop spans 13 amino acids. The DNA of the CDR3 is TGTGCCAGCAGTTTATTATCGCGGCAGACCCAGTACTTC. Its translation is CASSLLSRQTQYF.

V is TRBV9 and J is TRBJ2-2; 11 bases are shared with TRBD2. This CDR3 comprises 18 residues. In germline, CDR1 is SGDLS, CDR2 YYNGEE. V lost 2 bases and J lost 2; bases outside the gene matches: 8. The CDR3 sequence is CASSVVSGRALNTGELFF. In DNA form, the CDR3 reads TGTGCCAGCAGCGTGGTTAGCGGGAGGGCCTTAAACACCGGGGAGCTGTTTTTT.

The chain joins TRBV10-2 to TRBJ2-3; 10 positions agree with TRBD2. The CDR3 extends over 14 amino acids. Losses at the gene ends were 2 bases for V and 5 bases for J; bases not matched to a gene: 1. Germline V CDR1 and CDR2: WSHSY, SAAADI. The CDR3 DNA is TGCGCCAGCAGTGAGGGACTAGCGGTAGATACGCAGTATTTT. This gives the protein CASSEGLAVDTQYF.

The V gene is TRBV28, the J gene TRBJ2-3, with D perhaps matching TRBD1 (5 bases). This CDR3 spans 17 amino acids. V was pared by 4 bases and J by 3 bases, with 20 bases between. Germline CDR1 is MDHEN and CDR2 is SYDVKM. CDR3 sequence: CASSSLVGAHLTDTQYF. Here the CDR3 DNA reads TGTGCCAGCAGTTCCCTAGTAGGGGCGCATTTAACAGATACGCAGTATTTT.

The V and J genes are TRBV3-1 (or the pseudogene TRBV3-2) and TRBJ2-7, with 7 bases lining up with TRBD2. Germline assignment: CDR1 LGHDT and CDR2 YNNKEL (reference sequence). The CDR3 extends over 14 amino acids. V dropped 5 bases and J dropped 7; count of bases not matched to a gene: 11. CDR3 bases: TGTGCCAGCAGCGAGGACTTGGGGAGGGGTGAGCAGTACTTC. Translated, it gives CASSEDLGRGEQYF.

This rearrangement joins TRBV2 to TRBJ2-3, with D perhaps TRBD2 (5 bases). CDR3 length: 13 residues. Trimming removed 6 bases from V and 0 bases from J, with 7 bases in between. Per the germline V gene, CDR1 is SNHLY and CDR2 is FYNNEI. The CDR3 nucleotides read TGTGCCAGCAGGAGGACTAGCACAGATACGCAGTATTTT. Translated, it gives CASRRTSTDTQYF.

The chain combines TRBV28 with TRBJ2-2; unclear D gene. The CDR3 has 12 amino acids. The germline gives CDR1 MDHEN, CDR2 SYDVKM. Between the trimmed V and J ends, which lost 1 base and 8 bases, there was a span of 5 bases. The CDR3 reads CASSLYAGELFF. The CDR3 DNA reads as TGTGCCAGCAGTTTATACGCGGGGGAGCTGTTTTTT.

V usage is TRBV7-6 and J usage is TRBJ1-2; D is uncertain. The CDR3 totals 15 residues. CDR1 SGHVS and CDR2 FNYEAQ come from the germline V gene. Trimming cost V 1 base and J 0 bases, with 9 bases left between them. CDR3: CASSLVSVPNYGYTF. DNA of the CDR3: TGTGCCAGCAGCTTAGTGTCGGTACCTAACTATGGCTACACCTTC.

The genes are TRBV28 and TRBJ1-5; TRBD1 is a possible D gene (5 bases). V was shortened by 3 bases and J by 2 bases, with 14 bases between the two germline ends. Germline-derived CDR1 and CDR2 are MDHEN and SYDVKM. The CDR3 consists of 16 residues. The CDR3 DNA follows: TGTGCCAGCAGTTTTCGGCAGGGCTCGGGCAATCAGCCCCAGCATTTT. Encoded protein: CASSFRQGSGNQPQHF.

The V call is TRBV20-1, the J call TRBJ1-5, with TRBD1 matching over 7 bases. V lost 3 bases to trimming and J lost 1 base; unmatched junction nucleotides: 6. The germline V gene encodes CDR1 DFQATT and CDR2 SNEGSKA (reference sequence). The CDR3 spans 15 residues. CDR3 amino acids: CSASIRQGSNQPQHF. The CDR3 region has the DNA TGCAGTGCTAGTATCAGACAGGGAAGCAATCAGCCCCAGCATTTT.

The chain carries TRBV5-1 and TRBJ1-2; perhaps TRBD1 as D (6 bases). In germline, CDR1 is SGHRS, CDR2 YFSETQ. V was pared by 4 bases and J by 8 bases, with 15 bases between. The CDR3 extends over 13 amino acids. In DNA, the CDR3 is TGCGCCAGCAGCCTAGGACAGAGTCAGGGCTACACCTTC. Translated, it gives CASSLGQSQGYTF.

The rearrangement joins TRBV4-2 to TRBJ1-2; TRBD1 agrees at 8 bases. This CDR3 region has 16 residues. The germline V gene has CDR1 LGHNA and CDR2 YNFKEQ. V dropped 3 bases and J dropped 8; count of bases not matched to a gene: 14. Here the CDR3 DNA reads TGTGCCAGCAGCCACCGTCGTGGACAGGGCACAGAGGGCTACACCTTC. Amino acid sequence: CASSHRRGQGTEGYTF.

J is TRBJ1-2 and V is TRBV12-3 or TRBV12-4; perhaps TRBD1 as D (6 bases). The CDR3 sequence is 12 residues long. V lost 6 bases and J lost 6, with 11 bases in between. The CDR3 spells CASSQGRDGYTF. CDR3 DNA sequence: TGTGCCAGCAGCCAGGGGAGAGATGGCTACACCTTC.

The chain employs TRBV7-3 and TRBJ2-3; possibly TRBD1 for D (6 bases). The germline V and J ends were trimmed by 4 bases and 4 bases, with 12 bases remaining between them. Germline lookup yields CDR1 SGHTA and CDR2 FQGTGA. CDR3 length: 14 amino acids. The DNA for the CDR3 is TGTGCCAGCAGCTCACCGGCAGGGGCAGATACGCAGTATTTT. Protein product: CASSSPAGADTQYF.